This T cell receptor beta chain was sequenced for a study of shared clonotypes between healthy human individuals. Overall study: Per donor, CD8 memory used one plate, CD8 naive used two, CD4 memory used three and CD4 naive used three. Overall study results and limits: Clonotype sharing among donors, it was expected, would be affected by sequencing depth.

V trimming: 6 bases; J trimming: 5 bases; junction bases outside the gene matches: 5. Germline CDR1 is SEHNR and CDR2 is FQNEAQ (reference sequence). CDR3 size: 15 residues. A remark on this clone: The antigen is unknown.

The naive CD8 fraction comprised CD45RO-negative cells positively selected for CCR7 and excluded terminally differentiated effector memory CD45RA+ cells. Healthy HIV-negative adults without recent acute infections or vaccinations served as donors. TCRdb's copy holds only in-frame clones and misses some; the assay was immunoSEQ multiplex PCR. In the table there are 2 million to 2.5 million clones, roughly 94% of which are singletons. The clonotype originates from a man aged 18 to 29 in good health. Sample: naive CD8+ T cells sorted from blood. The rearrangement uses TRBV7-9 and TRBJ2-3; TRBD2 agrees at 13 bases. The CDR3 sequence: CASRRTSGSIDTQYF. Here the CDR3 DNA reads TGTGCCAGCAGAAGGACTAGCGGGAGTATAGATACGCAGTATTTT. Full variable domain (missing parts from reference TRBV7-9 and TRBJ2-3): DTGVSQNPRHKITKRGQNVTFRCDPISEHNRLYWYRQTLGQGPEFLTYFQNEAQLEKSRLLSDRFSAERPKGSFSTLEIQRTEQGDSAMYLCASRRTSGSIDTQYFGPGTRLTVL.